This T cell receptor beta chain is from a study of a mutant IDH1 vaccine in newly diagnosed glioma. Across the study: Vaccine dosing followed radiotherapy by 4-6 weeks, or accompanied temozolomide cycles. Averaging roughly 40 years of age, treated patients were about 60% male and around 38% female. Previous treatment comprised radiotherapy, temozolomide, or both, mostly both.

Time point meaning: week 11, during vaccination. Doses consisted of 300 ug of mutant IDH1 20-mer peptide each, paired with topical imiquimod. Every donor had a new WHO grade 3 or 4 astrocytoma that was IDH1-mutant, with loss of nuclear ATRX. Note on this clone: Antigen: not known.

TCRdb's copy holds only in-frame clones and misses some; the assay was immunoSEQ multiplex PCR. The sample lists 110,000 or so clones, around 90% occurring once. CDR1 MDHEN and CDR2 SYDVKM come from the germline V gene. V lost 7 bases, J lost 1 base, and 13 bases lay in between. The CDR3 length is 14 residues. J is TRBJ1-1 and V is TRBV28; D is undetermined. This material consisted of PBMCs, taken from a glioma patient whose treatment included an IDH1 peptide vaccine. This receptor was identified in a woman between 45 and 60 years old with glioma. The CDR3 here is CASNDGSWNTEAFF. CDR3 DNA sequence: TGTGCCAGCAACGATGGGTCATGGAACACTGAAGCTTTCTTT.